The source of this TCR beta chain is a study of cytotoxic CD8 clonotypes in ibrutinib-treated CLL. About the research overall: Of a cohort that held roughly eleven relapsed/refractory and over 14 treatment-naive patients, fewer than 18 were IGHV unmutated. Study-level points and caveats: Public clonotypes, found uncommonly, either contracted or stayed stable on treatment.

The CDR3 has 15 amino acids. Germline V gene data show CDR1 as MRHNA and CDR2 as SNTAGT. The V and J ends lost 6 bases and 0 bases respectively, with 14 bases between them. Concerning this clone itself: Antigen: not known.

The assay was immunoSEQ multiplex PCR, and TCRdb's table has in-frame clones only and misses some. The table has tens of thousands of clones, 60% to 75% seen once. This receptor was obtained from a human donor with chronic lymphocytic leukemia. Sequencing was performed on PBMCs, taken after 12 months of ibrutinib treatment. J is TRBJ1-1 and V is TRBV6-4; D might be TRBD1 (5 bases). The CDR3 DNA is TGTGCCAGCAGGATTGGGACCGATATGAACACTGAAGCTTTCTTT. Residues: CASRIGTDMNTEAFF.